This TCR beta chain was sequenced in a study of T-cell memory formation after mild COVID-19. Background on the study: The two donors had largely donor-specific TCR clusters. Study results and limitations: Several responding clones turned up in pre-infection memory, indicating that cross-reactive memory may have taken part. Researchers report contracting CD4+ clones mostly in CM and EM, with CD8+ clones in EMRA.

The CDR3 length is 15 residues. From germline, CDR1 is SGHTA and CDR2 FQGNSA. Between the trimmed V and J ends, which lost 1 base and 0 bases, there was a span of 7 bases. TCRdb re-derived calls from the 5' RACE reads in MiXCR, one entry per CDR3 protein. The data show 350,000 or so distinct CDR3 sequences, with 20% to 25% seen just once and roughly a fifth held by the top ten. As regards this clonotype: What it binds is unknown.

This sequence joins TRBV7-2 and TRBJ1-3; no reliable D call. This receptor was obtained from a man between 18 and 29 years old who had mild COVID-19 (a few samples of this study predate the infection). Cell type and time point are not known. Sequenced material: PBMCs or a T cell subset sorted from them (not recorded which). CDR3: CASSLGSLSGNTIYF. CDR3 bases: TGTGCCAGCAGCTTAGGCAGCCTCTCTGGAAACACCATATATTTT. The full variable domain, completed using reference TRBV7-2 and TRBJ1-3, is GAGVSQSPSNKVTEKGKDVELRCDPISGHTALYWYRQSLGQGLEFLIYFQGNSAPDKSGLPSDRFSAERTGGSVSTLTIQRTQQEDSAVYLCASSLGSLSGNTIYFGEGSWLTVV.